This note documents a single T cell receptor beta chain sequence. Trimming took 4 bases from V and 5 from J, leaving 16 bases between them. Germline CDR1 reads LNHNV; CDR2 reads YYDKDF (reference sequence). CDR3 length: 15 residues. The data are from a study of patients and donors after allogeneic stem cell transplantation. TCRdb re-called the RT-PCR reads with MiXCR, one entry per CDR3 protein. The sample yields over 150,000 distinct CDR3 sequences, 25% to 35% seen once. The chain couples TRBV15 to TRBJ2-3, with D possibly being TRBD1 or TRBD2 (6 bases each). The source is a human donor who was either an allogeneic HSCT recipient or a stem cell or donor lymphocyte infusion donor (not recorded which). It is not recorded whose cells these are; they may come from a transplant donor. Material for sequencing was blood, either unsorted or a sorted T cell fraction (not recorded which). This CDR3 is CATSTGGSGVDTQYF. The DNA of the CDR3 is TGTGCCACCAGCACCGGAGGGTCAGGGGTAGATACGCAGTATTTT. Looking up the rest from reference TRBV15 and TRBJ2-3 gives the full variable domain: DAMVIQNPRYQVTQFGKPVTLSCSQTLNHNVMYWYQQKSSQAPKLLFHYYDKDFNNEADTPDNFQSRRPNTSFCFLDIRSPGLGDTAMYLCATSTGGSGVDTQYFGPGTRLTVL.